A single sample gave rise to the 21 T cell receptor beta chains below, sequenced in a study of T cell repertoires in cytomegalovirus infection. TCRdb called the reads again in MiXCR, with one record for every CDR3 protein. The sample includes fewer than 60,000 distinct CDR3 sequences, about 20% of them seen just once. For these receptors, no antigen is known. The sequenced sample was CD8+ T cells from cultured PBMCs, obtained from culture after CMV antigen stimulation. Receptors originate from a human donor in good health (CMV status not recorded). Some clones in this sample may be carry-over from other donors' samples.

This sequence joins TRBV20-1 and TRBJ1-2, with TRBD1 matching 12 bases. J gave up 6 bases and V 2 bases, and 10 bases lay outside the gene matches. CDR3 length: 16 residues. Germline V gene lookup returns CDR1 DFQATT and CDR2 SNEGSKA (reference sequence). The CDR3 nucleotides are TGCAGTGCTAGAAACGCCGGGACAGGGGGCAACGATGGCTACACCTTC. Translation: CSARNAGTGGNDGYTF.

This clonotype showed up just a few times. The chain is built from TRBV12-5 and TRBJ2-7, with D possibly matching TRBD1 (5 bases). The germline V and J ends were trimmed by 4 bases and 3 bases, with 19 bases remaining between them. The CDR3 runs 16 residues. Germline CDR1 is LGHNT and CDR2 is FRNRAP. The CDR3 is CASGSRTTETYYEQYF. The CDR3 DNA reads as TGTGCTAGTGGTTCCAGGACGACAGAAACATACTACGAGCAGTACTTC.

CDR3 sequence: CASRDRGKETQYF. CDR3 coding DNA: TGTGCCAGCAGGGACAGGGGGAAAGAGACCCAGTACTTC. The chain has TRBV11-3 and TRBJ2-5; 10 positions agree with TRBD1. CDR3 length: 13 amino acids. CDR1 and CDR2 from the germline V gene are SGHNT and YENEEA. J was trimmed by 3 bases and V by 6 bases; bases with no gene match: 1.

There are many counts of this clonotype. The gene calls are TRBV6-2 or TRBV6-3 and TRBJ1-5; TRBD1 might be the D (6 bases). This CDR3 has 15 amino acids. V dropped 7 bases and J dropped 5 bases, with 18 bases sitting between them. Germline V gene lookup returns CDR1 MNHEY and CDR2 SVGEGT. The chain's CDR3 is CASTDPTGSDQPQHF. DNA for the CDR3: TGTGCCAGCACCGATCCGACAGGTTCCGATCAGCCCCAGCATTTT.

The chain couples TRBV12-3 or TRBV12-4 to TRBJ1-4, with 8 nucleotides matching TRBD1. This CDR3 is built from 14 residues. V shed 6 bases, J shed 4 bases, and the junction held 4 bases outside the gene matches. The CDR3 DNA sequence: TGTGCCAGCAGCACTACAGGGGGTAATGAAAAACTGTTTTTT. Translating it yields CASSTTGGNEKLFF.

Judged by abundance, this clonotype is medium-sized. The V gene is TRBV4-1, the J gene TRBJ2-1; maybe TRBD1 (6 bases). This CDR3 contains 17 residues. V was clipped by 1 base and J by 4 bases, with 17 bases between them. The V gene's germline CDR1 is MGHRA and CDR2 YSYEKL. CDR3 coding DNA: TGCGCCAGCAGCCAAGTGGGGGCAAAACCAGGGTACAATGAGCAGTTCTTC. Translation: CASSQVGAKPGYNEQFF.

The rearrangement uses TRBV6-1 and TRBJ2-3; 12 bases fit TRBD2. The CDR3 length is 16 residues. Per the germline V gene, CDR1 is MNHNS and CDR2 is SASEGT. Trimming removed 4 bases from V and 1 base from J; junction bases left unmatched: 3. CDR3 protein: CASSVWTSGGTDTQYF. The CDR3 nucleotides read TGTGCCAGCAGTGTGTGGACTAGCGGGGGCACAGATACGCAGTATTTT.

This chain joins TRBV12-3 or TRBV12-4 and TRBJ1-1; 12 nucleotides agree with TRBD1. The V and J ends lost 4 bases and 3 bases, in that order; junction bases with no gene match: 21. This CDR3 is 21 amino acids long. This CDR3 reads CASSSAGTGGARAGGDTEAFF. In DNA, the CDR3 is TGTGCCAGCAGTTCCGCCGGGACAGGGGGCGCGCGCGCGGGGGGGGACACTGAAGCTTTCTTT.

Remarks on this clonotype: Germline and junction disagree at one end, which may indicate a read error. The V and J genes are TRBV12-5 and TRBJ1-2; tentative D call: TRBD1 (6 bases). This CDR3 is built from 10 residues. The germline V gene encodes CDR1 LGHNT and CDR2 FRNRAP. The CDR3 is CASGLAGHAF. The CDR3 nucleotides are TGTGCTAGTGGTTTGGCGGGACACGCCTTC.

A few counts support this clonotype. The chain employs TRBV4-1 and TRBJ1-6; no clear D. This CDR3 contains 15 residues. CDR1 is MGHRA and CDR2 is YSYEKL in the germline V gene. Trimming took 2 bases from V and 6 from J, leaving 11 bases between them. The CDR3 bases are TGCGCCAGCAGCCAAACAAGTTACGGTAATTCACCCCTCCACTTT. Protein: CASSQTSYGNSPLHF.

The rearrangement joins TRBV7-6 to TRBJ2-2; 7 bases align to TRBD2. From germline, CDR1 is SGHVS and CDR2 FNYEAQ. The CDR3 is 15 amino acids. The V gene end was trimmed by 3 bases and the J gene end by 2 bases; junction bases not matched to a gene: 3. This CDR3 is CASSFRDYNTGELFF. The DNA for the CDR3 is TGTGCCAGCAGCTTCCGGGACTATAACACCGGGGAGCTGTTTTTT.

This rearrangement joins TRBV7-9 to TRBJ2-7, with 7 nucleotides matching TRBD1. CDR3 length equals 15 residues. V lost 6 bases and J lost 0; bases outside the gene matches: 8. Germline assignment: CDR1 SEHNR and CDR2 FQNEAQ (reference sequence). Written as DNA, the CDR3 is TGTGCCAGCAGGCCACCGGACAGGCCCTCCTACGAGCAGTACTTC. This translates into CASRPPDRPSYEQYF.

This clonotype was picked up many times. The chain links TRBV7-8 to TRBJ1-2; D might be TRBD1 (6 bases). Germline V gives CDR1 SGHVS, CDR2 FQNEAQ. This CDR3 has 13 amino acids. V was trimmed by 3 bases and J by 4 bases, leaving 9 bases between them. The CDR3 here is CASSLGQPYGYTF. DNA of the CDR3: TGTGCCAGCAGCTTGGGACAACCCTATGGCTACACCTTC.

V usage is TRBV7-9 and J usage is TRBJ2-7; possibly TRBD1 for D (5 bases). Trimming stripped 5 bases from V and 4 bases from J, with 12 bases between. CDR1 SEHNR and CDR2 FQNEAQ come from the germline V gene (reference sequence). The CDR3 covers 13 residues. CDR3 region: CASSPLGAYEQYF. CDR3 nucleotides: TGTGCCAGCAGCCCCCTAGGGGCTTACGAGCAGTACTTC.

The rearrangement joins TRBV6-1 to TRBJ1-1, with TRBD1 as a possible D gene (5 bases). The CDR3 is made up of 16 amino acids. V lost 9 bases and J lost 0, with 20 bases in between. Germline V gives CDR1 MNHNS, CDR2 SASEGT. Here the CDR3 DNA reads TGTGCCAGTGGGGCCAACGCAGGATTCATGAACACTGAAGCTTTCTTT. Protein product: CASGANAGFMNTEAFF.

This clonotype occurred a few times. The chain carries TRBV6-2 or TRBV6-3 and TRBJ1-2; D is uncertain. With 4 bases removed from V and 0 bases from J, the gap between germline ends came to 6 bases. CDR3 length equals 13 residues. Germline values: CDR1 MNHEY, CDR2 SVGEGT. The CDR3 reads CASSLDSNYGYTF. CDR3 bases: TGTGCCAGCAGTTTGGATTCTAACTATGGCTACACCTTC.

This clonotype has only a few counts. This rearrangement joins TRBV7-2 to TRBJ2-5; tentatively, D is TRBD1 (5 bases). This CDR3 spans 14 amino acids. The V end was cut by 5 bases, the J end by 2 bases, with 12 bases between. Germline CDR1 is SGHTA and CDR2 is FQGNSA. This CDR3 reads CASSLRDRQETQYF. Here the CDR3 DNA reads TGTGCCAGCAGCCTTCGAGACAGACAAGAGACCCAGTACTTC.

This clonotype was seen only a few times. The chain is built from TRBV5-6 and TRBJ2-1; tentative D call: TRBD2 (5 bases). This CDR3 comprises 16 residues. CDR1 is SGHDT and CDR2 is YYEEEE in the germline V gene. V was pared by 3 bases and J by 0 bases, with 13 bases between. As DNA, the CDR3 is TGTGCCAGCAGCTCGCGGACTTCACTCTCCTACAATGAGCAGTTCTTC. Translation: CASSSRTSLSYNEQFF.

The rearrangement joins TRBV29-1 to TRBJ1-2; 7 bases match TRBD1. This CDR3 is 13 amino acids long. The J segment lost 4 bases and the V segment lost 7 bases, leaving 9 bases of the junction unmatched. CDR1 is SQVTM and CDR2 is ANQGSEA in the germline V gene. In nucleotides, the CDR3 is TGCAGCGCAACAACTGACAGGGCCTATGGCTACACCTTC. It encodes CSATTDRAYGYTF.

This clonotype occurred a few times. The chain employs TRBV5-4 and TRBJ1-2; D gene uncertain. Germline V gene data show CDR1 as SGHNT and CDR2 as YYREEE (reference sequence). The ends were cut back, 0 bases at V and 8 bases at J, with 11 bases in the middle. This CDR3 spans 13 amino acids. The CDR3 region is CASSLGGLGGYTF. In DNA form, the CDR3 reads TGTGCCAGCAGCTTGGGCGGGCTGGGAGGCTACACCTTC.

This clonotype was detected only a few times. The gene calls are TRBV4-1 and TRBJ2-5; tentatively, D is TRBD1 or TRBD2 (5 bases each). This CDR3 is built from 13 residues. The V gene lost 2 bases and the J gene lost 5 bases, with 9 bases spanning the gap. CDR1 and CDR2 (germline): MGHRA, YSYEKL. The CDR3 here is CASSQPGTETQYF. The CDR3 bases are TGCGCCAGCAGCCAACCAGGGACGGAGACCCAGTACTTC.